The present T cell receptor beta chain was sequenced within a study of beta chain features in type 1 diabetes. Study as a whole: When patients were set against healthy donors, age, gender and cell yields were similar. Study findings and constraints: Type 1 diabetes patients had TCRB CDR3s that were shorter (moderately but significantly so) in all four CD4+ subsets.

This clone was detected a few times. Its matching antigen is unknown. Germline V CDR1 and CDR2: MNHEY, SVGAGI. The CDR3 loop spans 15 amino acids. Losses at the gene ends were 5 bases for V and 7 bases for J; bases not matched to a gene: 10. TCRB transcripts that were expressed got sequenced, as all of the isolated RNA had been reverse transcribed. Clones were sequenced by immunoSEQ multiplex PCR, and TCRdb holds only the in-frame ones, with some missing. In the table there are fewer than 350,000 clones, about 15% of which are singletons. This clonotype originated in a man aged 18 to 29 with type 1 diabetes. Sequencing input: naive CD4+ T cells from blood. This chain uses TRBV6-5 with TRBJ2-1, with 8 bases matching TRBD2. Written as DNA, the CDR3 is TGTGCCAGCAGTCGGGCCGGGGGGGCCTGGAATGAGCAGTTCTTC. As protein: CASSRAGGAWNEQFF.